This TCR beta chain came from a study of cytomegalovirus exposure and HLA in healthy donors (dated by TCRdb to about 2017). With respect to the entire study: In an earlier analysis of under 750 of the donors, around 300 Gb of sequence data and 90 million to 130 million unique TCR beta sequences from about 179 million T cells were reported. Rather than using new phenotypic data, the later analysis identified candidate immune exposures from TCR beta sequences and from how often those sequences occurred across donors. A later analysis re-analyzed previously published TCR beta repertoires from 550 to 700 donors and added high-resolution HLA genotyping to study TCR occurrence patterns. Of the approximately 400 genotyped donors, over 65% fell in the genetic ancestry cluster associated with self-reported Caucasian donors. In an earlier analysis of 550 to 700 of the donors, high-throughput TCR beta sequencing was used to judge whether each TCR beta V gene segment behaved as functional or pseudogenic. Approximately 310 gigabases of sequencing data and approximately 92 million unique TCR sequences made up an early release that covered some 640 HLA-typed donors. In a later genetic analysis, genome-wide SNP genotypes for about 55% of the roughly 670 donors were used, and that subset was treated as a discovery cohort. Across about 380 genotyped donors of the cohort, an average of approximately 240,000 unique TCR beta nucleotide sequences per donor were sequenced, and roughly 20% of those sequences were non-productive. The study aimed to test whether signatures of past pathogen exposure could be identified by cataloging public T cell receptors. About five DR-DQ haplotypes were treated as single units for association and clustering because of strong linkage in the cohort. Every repertoire in the discovery cohort had been generated on one and the same sequencing platform. Typing coverage differed by locus: A, B, C, DRB1 and DQB1 were typed in roughly 620-630 donors, DQA1 in about 510, DPA1 in 606, and DPB1 in approximately 450. Both class I and class II loci were covered by HLA typing, at four-digit resolution. To predict cytomegalovirus infection status, the study combined high-throughput TCR immunosequencing, statistical association of individual TCRs with disease status, and machine learning. Along with the approximately 700-subject first cohort, a separate validation cohort of approximately 110 different subjects was used. The T cell repertoires of several hundred subjects were profiled by immunosequencing and related to cytomegalovirus serostatus. Donor age, sex, ethnicity and CMV serostatus were compiled together with the repertoire data. Paper-wide results and their limitations: Some IMGT-functional V segments, including TRBV6-2 and TRBV6-3, could not be told apart with the 87-base-pair reads, so those segments were excluded. When HLA alleles, especially DR and DQ, strongly co-occurred, TCR associations were difficult to assign to individual alleles. For the cohort, immune exposure information was limited to CMV serostatus. Sequencing depth was assumed to be roughly uniform across donors in the presence/absence analyses, though that assumption may not hold. The classifier was reported to diagnose cytomegalovirus status with high specificity and sensitivity in both the original and validation cohorts. An earlier analysis of around 540 of the donors showed that most TCR beta V segments appeared in productive rearrangements either about 87% or about 30% of the time, which broadly matched IMGT annotations. Because counts were too low, seventeen rarely observed V segments, including chromosome 9 orphons, were left out of the earlier analysis of over 550 of the donors. In this cohort, only TCR beta chains were sequenced, and detectable features were limited by the absence of alpha or paired-chain data. According to a later analysis, TCR association rates differed among HLA loci, with DRB1 alleles showing the most associated TCRs and HLA-C alleles showing the fewest. In vitro tests confirmed that a few of the cytomegalovirus-associated TCR beta chains recognize cytomegalovirus antigens. Correlated functional status among segregating V segments might reflect linkage disequilibrium, but an unknown experimental factor could not be ruled out. Because HLA typing was missing for some donors at each locus, association tests included only the typed subset. According to a later genetic analysis, donors in an Asian-associated ancestry cluster had fewer N-insertions in productive TCRs than the roughly 660-donor mean. A later analysis found that HLA-associated TCR beta chains were more clonally expanded and had lower generation probabilities than equally common non-associated chains. While some public TCRs were present in many individuals, most TCR sequences turned up only very rarely across donors. In a later genetic analysis, a missense DCLRE1C variant was associated with V-gene and J-gene trimming of TCR beta chains, and the association was replicated in an independent cohort. A further reported finding was that TCR beta sequences accurately predicted the HLA-A and HLA-B alleles for most subjects in the first cohort. In a later analysis, 16,951 TCR beta sequences were associated with specific HLA alleles at a false discovery rate of 0.05. According to a later analysis, parvovirus B19, influenza, CMV and Epstein-Barr virus appeared linked to several top co-occurrence clusters. In a later analysis, most CMV-associated TCR beta chains were found to appear HLA-restricted, with HLA associations seemingly driven largely by CMV exposure. The authors suggested that the approach could potentially be extended to other disease states and immunological phenotypes. A cluster of highly shared sequence variants was judged likely to represent a technical artifact of the sequencing pipeline. The study gave a list of 150 to 200 TCR beta chains associated with cytomegalovirus.

Library preparation used the immunoSEQ multiplex PCR assay. A mixture of 60 forward primers for TCR Vbeta segments and 13 reverse primers for TCR Jbeta segments was used in the multiplex PCR. A multiplex PCR assay on genomic DNA amplified the CDR3 region of rearranged TCR beta genes. The amplified TCR beta libraries were sequenced on the Illumina HiSeq System as 87-base-pair reads. As for the authors' bioinformatics: A later analysis tallied around 87 million unique TCR beta chains across the 666 repertoires, and approximately 9.9 million of those chains were shared by two or more donors. To remove PCR and sequencing errors, raw reads were error-corrected and collapsed into unique sequences using a nearest-neighbor algorithm that merged closely related sequences. To assign V, D and J gene segments, CDR3 sequences were aligned to IMGT reference sequences. For a sequence to be retained, a match of at least six nucleotides was required to both a V gene segment and a J gene segment. A rearrangement counted as productive if the CDR3 had no stop codons and remained in frame with V and J, and every other rearrangement counted as non-productive. Following IMGT convention, CDR3 was defined as the stretch from the second conserved V-encoded cysteine up to the conserved J-encoded phenylalanine. The earlier analysis of about 500 of the donors excluded sequences that lacked an unambiguous match to a single V gene segment. In an earlier analysis of almost 600 of the donors, a V segment was called functional when productive rearrangements were above 56.7%, and segregating when the standard deviation between donors exceeded 5%. A statistical classification framework was developed to diagnose cytomegalovirus status using the catalog of TCR beta chain sequences. In a later analysis, TCR nucleotide sequences were compared against IMGT/GENE-DB human TR gene sequences so that V and J genes could be assigned. A later analysis assigned CDR3 sequences and most-parsimonious VDJ recombination scenarios with the TCRdist pipeline. In a later analysis, each TCR beta chain was defined by its CDR3 amino acid sequence together with its V-gene family, and reads without a unique V-gene family were excluded. As a way to deal with suspected cross-contamination and a sequencing artifact, a later analysis dropped over 550 nucleotide sequences that were highly shared and had low generation probability. In a later analysis, a clonal expansion index was calculated for each public chain from normalized within-repertoire ranks of inferred template counts. In a later analysis, generation probabilities were computed with a VDJ recombination model fitted to out-of-frame rearrangements, and the resulting probabilities were checked against IGoR. A later analysis scored TCR-TCR, TCR-HLA and TCR-CMV co-occurrence with hypergeometric tests, applying a repertoire-size bias correction to TCR pairs. A later analysis estimated false discovery rates by permuting HLA or CMV assignments 20 times. A later analysis grouped co-occurring TCRs with DBSCAN, adding TCRdist sequence similarity when clustering within HLA-allele-positive subsets. Co-occurrence clustering excluded repertoires with fewer than 30,000 or more than 120,000 public chains, plus five with anomalous nucleotide sharing. Held by TCRdb, this immuneACCESS table contains in-frame sequences only and omits some clones. Under half of the omission traces to an unresolved V gene where checked; the cause of the rest is unknown. Clone size and V and J calls were adopted from that table, with D and trimming inferred from the DNA. The sample table lists about 120,000 clones, approximately 15% of them with a count of one. The ten largest make up 1.5% to 2% of the sample.

The cohort was made up of around 720 healthy bone marrow donors. All cohort members were sampled while nominally healthy, although unrecorded immune exposures were likely present. The donor was CMV seronegative and was included in the group of several hundred seronegative cohort members. Each donor provided a peripheral blood sample, and peripheral blood mononuclear cells were used for TCR beta sequencing. The Qiagen DNeasy Blood Extraction Kit was used to extract genomic DNA from the blood cell samples. A remark on this clone: Its antigen specificity is not known. No qualities accompany the bases; no much larger clone lies one base away.

The CDR3 goes from the cysteine to the phenylalanine over 14 residues. The only DNA kept is the CDR3, 42 bases in frame from the first base. The germline V gene (reference sequence) gives CDR1 as SGHNT and CDR2 as YYREEE. At the junction V is shortened by 2 bases and J by 0 bases, with 8 bases in between. This receptor was identified in a young woman in good health and CMV-seronegative. Sequencing used PBMCs. Recombination linked TRBV5-4 to TRBJ1-2; no D gene can be assigned with confidence. Here is the DNA: TGTGCCAGCAGCTTAAGAGATGCTAACTATGGCTACACCTTC. It specifies CASSLRDANYGYTF.